This T cell receptor beta chain was retrieved from a study of cytomegalovirus exposure and HLA in healthy donors. Across the whole study: A preliminary data release comprised around 85 million unique TCRs obtained from HLA-typed donors. Clustering assigned 81% of the roughly 430 genotyped donors to the Caucasian-associated ancestry cluster.

Donors had nominal health at sampling but likely had unrecorded immune exposures. The J segment lost 0 bases and the V segment lost 1 base, leaving 10 bases of the junction unmatched. Germline loops: CDR1 SEHNR, CDR2 FQNEAQ (reference sequence). This CDR3 region has 19 residues. Primers for the PCR totalled 60 Vbeta and 13 Jbeta. Data came from immunoSEQ multiplex PCR; TCRdb stores just in-frame clones and leaves some out. The repertoire holds about 130,000 clones, with 65% to 80% as singletons. This clone was seen a handful of times. This TCR came from a male donor in good health and CMV-seropositive. The genes are TRBV7-9 and TRBJ2-1; 9 bases are shared with TRBD2. Material for sequencing was PBMCs. CDR3 loop: CASSLVAGGSPSSYNEQFF. The CDR3 DNA is TGTGCCAGCAGCTTAGTTGCGGGGGGGTCCCCGAGCTCCTACAATGAGCAGTTCTTC.